Following are 5 T cell receptor beta chains from one sample sequenced in a study of cytomegalovirus exposure and HLA in healthy donors. The PCR used 60 Vbeta and 13 Jbeta primers. Here immunoSEQ multiplex PCR was the method, and the copy in TCRdb shows in-frame clones only, minus some. In the table there are fewer than 100,000 clones, around 82% of which are singletons. The sample comprised PBMCs. These receptors came from a woman in her sixties or seventies in good health and CMV-seronegative.

About this clone itself: The sample carries other DNA sequences with the same CDR3. This sequence joins TRBV7-9 and TRBJ1-1, with unresolved D. V gave up 1 base and J gave up 0 bases, with 6 bases separating them. CDR3 size: 14 residues. From germline, CDR1 is SEHNR and CDR2 FQNEAQ (reference sequence). The CDR3 loop reads CASSLGEVNTEAFF. Here the CDR3 DNA reads TGTGCCAGCAGCTTAGGGGAGGTGAACACTGAAGCTTTCTTT.

The J gene is TRBJ1-2, the V gene TRBV7-9, with 7 bases matching TRBD1. From germline, CDR1 is SEHNR and CDR2 FQNEAQ (reference sequence). V lost 4 bases and J lost 6; bases outside the gene matches: 11. The CDR3 runs to 15 residues. In DNA, the CDR3 is TGTGCCAGCAGCTCGTACACAGGGGAACGAAATGGCTACACCTTC. Translation: CASSSYTGERNGYTF.

The rearrangement uses TRBV18 and TRBJ2-7, with D perhaps matching TRBD2 (5 bases). This CDR3 comprises 15 residues. Germline CDR1 KGHSH, CDR2 LQKENI. The V end lost 3 bases, the J end lost 5 bases, and 17 bases lay between the germline ends. In DNA, the CDR3 is TGTGCCAGCTCACCCTCTCGGGGTACGCTTCACGAGCAGTACTTC. Amino acid sequence: CASSPSRGTLHEQYF. Full variable domain (missing parts from reference TRBV18 and TRBJ2-7): NAGVMQNPRHLVRRRGQEARLRCSPMKGHSHVYWYRQLPEEGLKFMVYLQKENIIDESGMPKERFSAEFPKEGPSILRIQQVVRGDSAAYFCASSPSRGTLHEQYFGPGTRLTVT.

This clone was seen once. The J gene is TRBJ1-6, the V gene TRBV4-3; TRBD1 is a possible D gene (5 bases). CDR1 and CDR2 from the germline V gene are LGHNA and YSLEER. The CDR3 spans 16 residues. Deletions cut 0 bases from V and 0 bases from J, with 6 bases between. The CDR3, as DNA: TGCGCCAGCAGCCAAGATAGGGGCTCCTATAATTCACCCCTCCACTTT. Encoded protein: CASSQDRGSYNSPLHF.

To note about this clone: The junction departs from germline at one end; a sequencing error may be responsible. The gene calls are TRBV10-3 and TRBJ1-1; D is uncertain. Germline V gene data show CDR1 as ENHRY and CDR2 as SYGVKD. CDR3 length equals 15 residues. The CDR3 protein is CAINESQQMNTEAFF. The CDR3 DNA reads as TGTGCCATCAATGAGTCTCAACAGATGAACACTGAAGCTTTCTTT.